The clone carrying this TCR beta chain occurred a few times. The antigen remains unidentified. The PCR was carried out with 60 Vbeta primers and 13 Jbeta primers. Clones were sequenced by immunoSEQ multiplex PCR, and TCRdb holds only the in-frame ones, with some missing. The repertoire holds about 130,000 clones, with around four fifths as singletons. This CDR3 contains 14 residues. Germline V lookup: CDR1 SGHRS, CDR2 YFSETQ. V lost 3 bases and J 4 bases, leaving 11 bases between the germline ends. This specimen comes from a study of cytomegalovirus exposure and HLA in healthy donors. Points from the study as a whole: In an earlier analysis, in fewer than 700 donors, most V segments appeared productive either ~87% or ~30% of the time.

Healthy bone marrow donors formed the donor group. The chain combines TRBV5-1 with TRBJ1-3; D unclear. The receptor comes from a young man in good health and CMV-seronegative. The sequenced sample consisted of PBMCs. As DNA, the CDR3 is TGCGCCAGCAGCTCCACAGCCTCCGGAAACACCATATATTTT. Protein product: CASSSTASGNTIYF.